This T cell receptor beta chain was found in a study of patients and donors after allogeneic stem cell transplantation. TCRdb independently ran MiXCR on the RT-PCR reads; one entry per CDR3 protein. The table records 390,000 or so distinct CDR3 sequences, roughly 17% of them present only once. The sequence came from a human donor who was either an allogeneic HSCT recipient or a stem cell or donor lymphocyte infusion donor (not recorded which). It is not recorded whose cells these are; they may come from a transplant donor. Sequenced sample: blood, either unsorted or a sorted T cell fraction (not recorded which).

CDR3 loop: CSARDWSRGARGEQYF. For the CDR3, the DNA is TGCAGTGCTAGAGATTGGAGCCGGGGGGCGCGGGGCGAGCAGTACTTC. The V call is TRBV20-1, the J call TRBJ2-7, with D possibly matching TRBD2 (7 bases). Trimming pared 0 bases from V and 6 bases from J, leaving 21 bases between. Looked up from germline, CDR1 is DFQATT and CDR2 is SNEGSKA (reference sequence). This CDR3 is 16 amino acids long.